A single sample is the source of the 6 T cell receptor beta chains below, sequenced in a study of early T cells in non-severe SARS-CoV-2 infection. MiXCR was run by TCRdb on the 5' RACE reads, yielding one entry per CDR3 protein. This table holds around 63,000 distinct CDR3 sequences, 10% found once. Sequenced material: whole blood, taken at baseline. Receptors were obtained from an adult who was a healthcare worker with PCR-confirmed SARS-CoV-2 infection or an uninfected control (not recorded which).

This clonotype was seen many times. The chain joins TRBV12-3 or TRBV12-4 to TRBJ2-7, with D tentatively TRBD2 (5 bases). Trimming removed 7 bases at V and 9 bases at J, with 22 bases between. The CDR3 consists of 14 residues. In DNA, the CDR3 is TGTGCCAGCATCAACCCCGAGAGCGGCGGCCGGCAGTACTTC. This encodes CASINPESGGRQYF.

This clonotype was detected only a few times. The rearrangement links TRBV11-2 to TRBJ2-1; D remains ambiguous. CDR1 is SGHAT, CDR2 FQNNGV, per germline. CDR3 length equals 12 residues. Trimming pared 5 bases from V and 6 bases from J, leaving 8 bases between. The CDR3 loop reads CASSRNPNEQFF. Written as DNA, the CDR3 is TGTGCCAGCAGCCGAAACCCCAATGAGCAGTTCTTC.

This clonotype appeared a single time. This chain joins TRBV28 and TRBJ2-4; 7 positions match TRBD1. The CDR3 consists of 17 residues. Per the germline V gene, CDR1 is MDHEN and CDR2 is SYDVKM. V shed 2 bases, J shed 0 bases, and the junction held 7 bases outside the gene matches. CDR3 DNA: TGTGCCAGCAGTTTACTCCGGACAGGACTAGCCAAAAACATTCAGTACTTC. It translates to CASSLLRTGLAKNIQYF. The full variable domain, its missing parts supplied by reference TRBV28 and TRBJ2-4, is DVKVTQSSRYLVKRTGEKVFLECVQDMDHENMFWYRQDPGLGLRLIYFSYDVKMKEKGDIPEGYSVSREKKERFSLILESASTNQTSMYLCASSLLRTGLAKNIQYFGAGTRLSVL.

This clonotype was found many times. The chain recombines TRBV7-2 with TRBJ2-2; TRBD1 agrees at 7 bases. With V trimmed by 5 bases and J by 2 bases, 11 bases remained unmatched. The germline V gene has CDR1 SGHTA and CDR2 FQGNSA. The CDR3 loop spans 17 amino acids. The CDR3 coding sequence is TGTGCCAGCAGCGTAGGTTCCTGGGACAGCAACACCGGGGAGCTGTTTTTT. Its protein is CASSVGSWDSNTGELFF.

This clonotype was recorded many times. This chain connects TRBV27 to TRBJ2-1; 8 bases are shared with TRBD2. Germline assignment: CDR1 MNHEY and CDR2 SMNVEV (reference sequence). Unmatched junction bases numbered 7, after V lost 7 bases and J lost 8 bases. This CDR3 comprises 13 residues. The CDR3 DNA reads TGTGCCAGCACCCCAGCGGGAGTGTATGAGCAGTTCTTC. The encoded protein is CASTPAGVYEQFF.

The V and J genes are TRBV7-9 and TRBJ2-1; D might be TRBD2 (5 bases). This CDR3 spans 15 amino acids. CDR1 and CDR2 (germline): SEHNR, FQNEAQ (reference sequence). V gave up 6 bases and J gave up 3 bases, with 15 bases separating them. This CDR3 reads CASRFSVAIYNEQFF. Here the CDR3 DNA reads TGTGCCAGCAGATTTAGCGTCGCCATCTACAATGAGCAGTTCTTC.